This T cell receptor (beta chain) was obtained from a study of cytomegalovirus exposure and HLA in healthy donors. V was pared by 3 bases and J by 1 base, with 12 bases between. Germline CDR1 is LGHNA and CDR2 is YNFKEQ. The CDR3 consists of 16 residues. PCR involved 60 Vbeta and 13 Jbeta primers. The table came from immunoSEQ multiplex PCR; TCRdb's copy has only in-frame clones and leaves some out. The sample has roughly 180,000 clones, approximately 80% seen once. Sequenced input: PBMCs. This clonotype was sampled from a female donor in good health and CMV-seronegative. This chain joins TRBV4-2 and TRBJ2-2; tentatively, D is TRBD2 (5 bases). DNA of the CDR3: TGTGCCAGCAGCCAGAAGACTATCCTGAACACCGGGGAGCTGTTTTTT. This codes for CASSQKTILNTGELFF.